A selection of T cell receptor beta chains follows, all from one sample in a study of blood T cell repertoires in COVID-19. This table comes from immunoSEQ multiplex PCR, and its TCRdb copy is limited to in-frame clones, with some not included. The sample contains 200,000 to 300,000 clones, around 87% of which appear only once. The specimen sequenced was peripheral blood. These receptors were taken from a woman aged 25-40 years who had recovered from COVID-19. CDR3s include the opening cysteine and the closing phenylalanine or tryptophan. The order of the fields is CDR3 protein, CDR3 DNA, clone size, CDR3 length, V gene, J gene, D gene. A D gene is named only where the DNA matches it firmly. The listing skips clone size in some rows; elsewhere it reads once, few, many or a size class.

CDR3: CASSLTSGAYNEQFF
DNA: TGTGCCAGCAGCTTAACTAGCGGGGCTTACAATGAGCAGTTCTTC
size: NA
length: 15
V: TRBV7-3
J: TRBJ2-1
D: TRBD2

CDR3: CASSLPAGGNTGELFF
DNA: TGCGCCAGCAGCTTGCCGGCAGGGGGCAACACCGGGGAGCTGTTTTTT
size: NA
length: 16
V: TRBV5-1
J: TRBJ2-2
D: TRBD1

CDR3: CASSHLPADGYTF
DNA: TGTGCCAGCAGTCACCTCCCGGCGGATGGCTACACCTTC
size: NA
length: 13
V: TRBV6-6
J: TRBJ1-2
D: NA

CDR3: CASSRQGATTEAFF
DNA: TGTGCCAGCAGCCGACAGGGAGCGACCACTGAAGCTTTCTTT
size: NA
length: 14
V: TRBV3-1/TRBV3-2
J: TRBJ1-1
D: TRBD1

CDR3: CASSPPSAGELFF
DNA: TGTGCCAGCTCACCACCCTCTGCCGGGGAGCTGTTTTTT
size: NA
length: 13
V: TRBV18
J: TRBJ2-2
D: NA

CDR3: CASSPKRETQYF
DNA: TGTGCCAGCTCACCAAAGAGGGAGACCCAGTACTTC
size: NA
length: 12
V: TRBV18
J: TRBJ2-5
D: NA

CDR3: CASSLRLQQPQHF
DNA: TGTGCCAGTAGTCTCCGCTTACAACAGCCCCAGCATTTT
size: NA
length: 13
V: TRBV19
J: TRBJ1-5
D: NA

CDR3: CASSLIPTEARGELFF
DNA: TGTGCCAGCAGTTTAATTCCGACGGAGGCGCGCGGGGAGCTGTTTTTT
size: NA
length: 16
V: TRBV6-2/TRBV6-3
J: TRBJ2-2
D: NA

CDR3: CATDRGRLEETQYF
DNA: TGTGCCACGGACAGGGGGAGGCTGGAAGAGACCCAGTACTTC
size: NA
length: 14
V: TRBV11-2
J: TRBJ2-5
D: TRBD1

CDR3: CASSRSRASANEKLFF
DNA: TGTGCCAGCAGCCGCTCCCGAGCGTCGGCCAATGAAAAACTGTTTTTT
size: few
length: 16
V: TRBV14
J: TRBJ1-4
D: NA

CDR3: CASSRGDTQYF
DNA: TGTGCCAGCAGCCGCGGAGATACGCAGTATTTT
size: NA
length: 11
V: TRBV4-2
J: TRBJ2-3
D: NA

CDR3: CASSVQGSGANVLTF
DNA: TGTGCCAGCAGCGTACAGGGCTCTGGGGCCAACGTCCTGACTTTC
size: NA
length: 15
V: TRBV9
J: TRBJ2-6
D: NA

CDR3: CASSYGGGSEKLFF
DNA: TGTGCCAGCAGTTACGGTGGAGGGAGTGAAAAACTGTTTTTT
size: once
length: 14
V: TRBV6-5
J: TRBJ1-4
D: NA

CDR3: CASSVSGQGYQPQHF
DNA: TGTGCCAGCAGTGTTAGTGGACAGGGTTACCAGCCCCAGCATTTT
size: NA
length: 15
V: TRBV2
J: TRBJ1-5
D: TRBD1

CDR3: CASSVAGTPYEQYF
DNA: TGTGCCAGCAGCGTAGCCGGGACTCCATACGAGCAGTACTTC
size: NA
length: 14
V: TRBV9
J: TRBJ2-7
D: NA

CDR3: CASSGGGAGTGGNGYTF
DNA: TGCGCCAGCAGTGGTGGTGGGGCCGGGACAGGGGGCAATGGCTACACCTTC
size: NA
length: 17
V: TRBV10-2
J: TRBJ1-2
D: TRBD1

CDR3: CASSSHRGPVRFTEAFF
DNA: TGTGCCAGCAGCTCTCACAGGGGGCCCGTTAGGTTCACTGAAGCTTTCTTT
size: NA
length: 17
V: TRBV7-2
J: TRBJ1-1
D: TRBD1

CDR3: CASSRGLAGGDTQYF
DNA: TGTGCCAGCAGCAGGGGACTAGCGGGGGGAGATACGCAGTATTTT
size: once
length: 15
V: TRBV5-6
J: TRBJ2-3
D: TRBD2

CDR3: CSAGGGGLGTYEQYF
DNA: TGCAGCGCCGGAGGCGGGGGGTTGGGGACCTACGAGCAGTACTTC
size: once
length: 15
V: TRBV29-1
J: TRBJ2-7
D: TRBD2

CDR3: CATLRDSRPNEQFF
DNA: TGTGCCACCCTCCGGGACAGCCGCCCCAATGAGCAGTTCTTC
size: few
length: 14
V: TRBV2
J: TRBJ2-1
D: TRBD1

CDR3: CASSVAPPLAGGHSTDTQYF
DNA: TGTGCCAGCAGCGTAGCCCCTCCACTAGCGGGGGGCCACAGCACAGATACGCAGTATTTT
size: NA
length: 20
V: TRBV9
J: TRBJ2-3
D: TRBD2

CDR3: CASSEVGGQENEQFF
DNA: TGTGCCAGCAGTGAAGTGGGGGGGCAGGAGAATGAGCAGTTCTTC
size: NA
length: 15
V: TRBV6-4
J: TRBJ2-1
D: NA

CDR3: CASSFGQHYEQYF
DNA: TGTGCCAGCAGCTTTGGACAGCACTACGAGCAGTACTTC
size: NA
length: 13
V: TRBV11-2
J: TRBJ2-7
D: NA

CDR3: CASSSTVGTGIDEQFF
DNA: TGTGCCAGCAGCTCCACCGTCGGGACAGGGATCGATGAGCAGTTCTTC
size: NA
length: 16
V: TRBV11-2
J: TRBJ2-1
D: TRBD1

CDR3: CASSQGTGDEKLFF
DNA: TGTGCCAGCAGCCAAGGGACAGGGGATGAAAAACTGTTTTTT
size: NA
length: 14
V: TRBV4-2
J: TRBJ1-4
D: TRBD1

CDR3: CASSLTANYGYTF
DNA: TGTGCCAGCAGCTTGACAGCTAACTATGGCTACACCTTC
size: few
length: 13
V: TRBV7-8
J: TRBJ1-2
D: NA

CDR3: CASSLELQGLGRYEQYF
DNA: TGTGCCAGCAGCTTGGAACTCCAGGGGTTAGGAAGATACGAGCAGTACTTC
size: NA
length: 17
V: TRBV5-5
J: TRBJ2-7
D: NA

CDR3: CSVDGLAGADEQFF
DNA: TGCAGCGTTGATGGACTAGCGGGGGCGGATGAGCAGTTCTTC
size: NA
length: 14
V: TRBV29-1
J: TRBJ2-1
D: TRBD2

CDR3: CASSSTTSRLTDTQYF
DNA: TGTGCCAGCAGCTCTACGACTAGCCGACTCACAGATACGCAGTATTTT
size: NA
length: 16
V: TRBV7-2
J: TRBJ2-3
D: TRBD2

CDR3: CSVPGQLNTEAFF
DNA: TGCAGCGTACCGGGACAACTAAACACTGAAGCTTTCTTT
size: NA
length: 13
V: TRBV29-1
J: TRBJ1-1
D: NA

CDR3: CASSLDPRGTDTQYF
DNA: TGTGCCAGCAGCTTAGATCCCAGGGGAACAGATACGCAGTATTTT
size: NA
length: 15
V: TRBV11-2
J: TRBJ2-3
D: NA

CDR3: CASSLAENRGNEKLFF
DNA: TGCGCCAGCAGCTTGGCCGAAAACAGGGGGAATGAAAAACTGTTTTTT
size: NA
length: 16
V: TRBV5-1
J: TRBJ1-4
D: TRBD1

CDR3: CASSQSTGTEGGNEQFF
DNA: TGTGCCAGCAGCCAATCAACCGGGACAGAGGGAGGAAATGAGCAGTTCTTC
size: NA
length: 17
V: TRBV4-2
J: TRBJ2-1
D: NA

CDR3: CATSGGGLSQETQYF
DNA: TGTGCCACCTCAGGCGGGGGCCTGTCGCAAGAGACCCAGTACTTC
size: NA
length: 15
V: TRBV15
J: TRBJ2-5
D: NA

CDR3: CASSRPQDSPLHF
DNA: TGCGCCAGCAGCCGCCCACAGGATTCACCCCTCCACTTT
size: NA
length: 13
V: TRBV4-1
J: TRBJ1-6
D: NA

CDR3: CASSQDRGSAYEQYF
DNA: TGCGCCAGCAGCCAAGATAGGGGGTCCGCCTACGAGCAGTACTTC
size: NA
length: 15
V: TRBV4-3
J: TRBJ2-7
D: NA

CDR3: CASSQANRVNYGYTF
DNA: TGTGCCAGCAGCCAAGCGAACAGGGTTAACTATGGCTACACCTTC
size: NA
length: 15
V: TRBV4-2
J: TRBJ1-2
D: NA

CDR3: CASRPAGGGDYNEQFF
DNA: TGTGCCAGCAGACCAGCGGGGGGGGGAGATTACAATGAGCAGTTCTTC
size: NA
length: 16
V: TRBV7-2
J: TRBJ2-1
D: TRBD2

CDR3: CASREERSGGANEQFF
DNA: TGTGCCAGCAGGGAAGAGAGGAGCGGGGGGGCAAATGAGCAGTTCTTC
size: NA
length: 16
V: TRBV6-1
J: TRBJ2-1
D: TRBD2

CDR3: CASSRTGRTEAFF
DNA: TGTGCCAGCAGCAGGACAGGCCGGACTGAAGCTTTCTTT
size: NA
length: 13
V: TRBV7-2
J: TRBJ1-1
D: TRBD1

CDR3: CASSLVSGGLDEQFF
DNA: TGCGCCAGCAGCTTGGTTAGCGGGGGGCTAGATGAGCAGTTCTTC
size: NA
length: 15
V: TRBV5-1
J: TRBJ2-1
D: TRBD2

CDR3: CASSQRPGGEAFF
DNA: TGTGCCAGCAGCCAACGGCCAGGGGGTGAAGCTTTCTTT
size: NA
length: 13
V: TRBV3-1/TRBV3-2
J: TRBJ1-1
D: TRBD1

CDR3: CASSPPAAGVNYGYTF
DNA: TGCGCCAGCAGCCCCCCTGCGGCAGGGGTTAACTATGGCTACACCTTC
size: NA
length: 16
V: TRBV5-1
J: TRBJ1-2
D: NA

CDR3: CASSYSSRGQRTNEKLFF
DNA: TGTGCCAGCAGTTACTCGAGCAGGGGGCAGCGAACTAATGAAAAACTGTTTTTT
size: once
length: 18
V: TRBV6-2/TRBV6-3
J: TRBJ1-4
D: TRBD1

CDR3: CASSQSGGAVSGANVLTF
DNA: TGTGCCAGCAGCCAAAGTGGCGGGGCCGTCTCTGGGGCCAACGTCCTGACTTTC
size: NA
length: 18
V: TRBV3-1/TRBV3-2
J: TRBJ2-6
D: NA

CDR3: CATSRDLGHSLSNEKLFF
DNA: TGTGCCACCAGCAGAGATCTGGGCCACAGCCTCTCTAATGAAAAACTGTTTTTT
size: NA
length: 18
V: TRBV15
J: TRBJ1-4
D: NA